The present entry profiles one T cell receptor (beta chain) with its context. Antigen unknown. No conserved phenylalanine or tryptophan is present at the end of the CDR3, so a read error is the likely explanation. The sample comes from a study of T cells in narcolepsy. This CDR3 has 13 residues. The germline V gene has CDR1 MNHEY and CDR2 SVGAGI. Measured with immunoSEQ multiplex PCR; TCRdb has only the in-frame clones, and not every one. Found here are more than 30,000 clones, around four fifths of them singletons; the top ten hold about 3%. Findings and caveats of the study: Comparing one patient's CSF and blood CD4+ clonotypes highlighted HCRT- and TRIB2-specific autoreactive clonotypes.

Sample: CD45RA- memory CD4+ T cells from PBMCs. The V and J genes are TRBV6-5 and TRBJ2-3, with TRBD2 as a possible D gene (6 bases). The sequence was obtained from a human donor with narcolepsy. The CDR3 nucleotides are TGTTGCACTCGGGCTAGCGGCACAGATACGCAGTATTCT. It translates to CCTRASGTDTQYS.